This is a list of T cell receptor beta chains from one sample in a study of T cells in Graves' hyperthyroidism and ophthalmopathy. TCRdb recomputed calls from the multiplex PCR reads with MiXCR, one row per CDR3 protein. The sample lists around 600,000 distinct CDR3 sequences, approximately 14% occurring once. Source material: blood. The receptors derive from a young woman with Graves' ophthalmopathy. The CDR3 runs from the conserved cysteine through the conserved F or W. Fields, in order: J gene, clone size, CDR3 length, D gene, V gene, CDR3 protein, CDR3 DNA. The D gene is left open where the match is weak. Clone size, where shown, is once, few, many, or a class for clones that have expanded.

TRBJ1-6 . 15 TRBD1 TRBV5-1 CASSLQGAIFSPLHF TGTGCCAGCAGCCTACAGGGGGCAATCTTTTCACCCCTCCACTTT
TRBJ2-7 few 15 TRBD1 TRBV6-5 CASSYKYRGSHEQYF TGTGCCAGCAGTTATAAGTACAGGGGTAGCCACGAGCAGTACTTC
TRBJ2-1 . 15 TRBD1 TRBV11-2 CASRLPGGIGNEQFF TGTGCCAGCAGACTTCCAGGGGGAATAGGCAATGAGCAGTTCTTC
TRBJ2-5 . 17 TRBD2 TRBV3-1 CASSQDIAGGPSETQYF TGTGCCAGCAGCCAAGATATAGCGGGAGGGCCCTCGGAGACCCAGTACTTC
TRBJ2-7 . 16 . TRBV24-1 CATSDSRGPGIYEQYF TGTGCCACCAGTGATTCTAGGGGACCCGGTATCTATGAGCAGTACTTC
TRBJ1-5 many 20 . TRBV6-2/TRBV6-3 CASSNHPGAQVSTNDQPQHF TGTGCCAGCAGTAACCATCCTGGGGCTCAGGTAAGTACCAACGATCAGCCCCAGCATTTT
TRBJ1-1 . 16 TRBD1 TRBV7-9 CASSARPGTGGTEAFF TGTGCCAGCAGCGCACGTCCCGGGACAGGGGGAACTGAAGCTTTCTTT
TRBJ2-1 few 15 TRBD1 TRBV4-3 CASSHTGGFVNEQFF TGCGCCAGCAGCCACACAGGGGGCTTTGTCAATGAGCAGTTCTTC
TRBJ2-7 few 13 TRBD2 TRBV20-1 CSARGAGYYEQYF TGCAGTGCTAGAGGAGCGGGGTACTACGAGCAGTACTTC
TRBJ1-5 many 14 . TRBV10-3 CAISVAGVDQPQHF TGTGCCATCAGCGTCGCGGGGGTCGATCAGCCCCAGCATTTT
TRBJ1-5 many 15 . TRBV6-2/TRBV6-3 CASSLTGISNQPQHF TGTGCCAGCAGTCTTACCGGGATCTCAAATCAGCCCCAGCATTTT
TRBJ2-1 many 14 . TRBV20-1 CSARDLKPYNEQFF TGCAGTGCTAGAGATCTGAAACCTTACAATGAGCAGTTCTTC
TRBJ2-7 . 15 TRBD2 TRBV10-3 CAISDNSGSVYEQYF TGTGCCATCAGTGACAATAGCGGGAGCGTTTACGAGCAGTACTTC
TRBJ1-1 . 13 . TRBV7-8 CASSSPAAPIAFF TGTGCCAGCAGCTCTCCCGCGGCGCCTATAGCTTTCTTT
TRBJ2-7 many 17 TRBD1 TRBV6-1 CASSYLTPTGQSYEQYF TGTGCCAGCAGTTACCTTACCCCCACGGGACAGTCCTACGAGCAGTACTTC
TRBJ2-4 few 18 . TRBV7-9 CASSFLYGGKFSKNIQYF TGTGCCAGCAGCTTCCTCTACGGCGGGAAGTTCTCCAAAAACATTCAGTACTTC
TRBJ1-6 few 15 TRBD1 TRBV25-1 CASSELYRGNSPLHF TGTGCCAGCAGTGAATTATACAGGGGTAATTCACCCCTCCACTTT
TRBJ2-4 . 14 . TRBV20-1 CSARVDGVKNIQYF TGCAGTGCTAGAGTCGACGGGGTCAAAAACATTCAGTACTTC
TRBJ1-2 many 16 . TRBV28 CASSLTTVALKGGYTF TGTGCCAGCAGTTTGACCACCGTGGCGCTCAAGGGGGGCTACACCTTC
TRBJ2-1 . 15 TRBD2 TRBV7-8 CASSKEGLAGDEQFF TGTGCCAGCAGCAAAGAGGGTTTAGCGGGAGATGAGCAGTTCTTC
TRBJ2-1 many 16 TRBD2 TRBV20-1 CSARHSSGRSYNEQFF TGCAGTGCTAGACATTCCAGCGGGAGGTCCTACAATGAGCAGTTCTTC
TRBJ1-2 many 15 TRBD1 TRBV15 CATSTRGQGAWGYTF TGTGCCACCAGCACTAGAGGACAGGGGGCTTGGGGCTACACCTTC
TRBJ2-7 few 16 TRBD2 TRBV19 CASTYSWTSGRQEQYF TGTGCCAGTACTTATAGTTGGACTAGCGGGAGACAGGAGCAGTACTTC
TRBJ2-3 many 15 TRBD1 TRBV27 CASRRDRGWADTQYF TGTGCCAGCCGACGGGACAGGGGTTGGGCAGATACGCAGTATTTT
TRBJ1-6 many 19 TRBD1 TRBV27 CASSSPNPRDRGVNSPLHF TGTGCCAGCAGTTCCCCCAACCCTCGGGACAGGGGAGTTAATTCACCCCTCCACTTT
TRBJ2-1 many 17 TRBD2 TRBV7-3 CASSLSSGRARGNEQFF TGTGCCAGCAGCTTAAGTAGCGGGAGGGCCCGAGGCAATGAGCAGTTCTTC
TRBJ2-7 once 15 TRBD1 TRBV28 CASSSGTGGPYEQYF TGTGCCAGCAGTTCAGGGACAGGGGGCCCCTACGAGCAGTACTTC
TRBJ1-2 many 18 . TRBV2 CASSRRGWGQAVFYGYTF TGTGCCAGCAGCCGGAGGGGATGGGGGCAGGCGGTTTTCTATGGCTACACCTTC
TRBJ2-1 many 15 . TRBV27 CASSLEGELYNEQFF TGTGCCAGCAGTTTGGAGGGCGAACTATACAATGAGCAGTTCTTC
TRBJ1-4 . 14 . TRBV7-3 CASSSRDPNEKLFF TGTGCCAGCAGCTCCCGGGACCCTAATGAAAAACTGTTTTTT
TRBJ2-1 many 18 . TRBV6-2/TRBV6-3 CASSYHGTRDLSYNEQFF TGTGCCAGCAGTTACCACGGGACCCGCGACCTCTCCTACAATGAGCAGTTCTTC
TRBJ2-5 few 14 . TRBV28 CASRLRPLAETQYF TGTGCCAGCAGACTAAGACCCCTCGCGGAGACCCAGTACTTC
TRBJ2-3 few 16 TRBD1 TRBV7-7 CASSRGQGASADTQYF TGTGCTAGCAGCAGAGGTCAGGGGGCATCGGCAGATACGCAGTATTTT
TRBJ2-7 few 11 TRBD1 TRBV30 CAWRTGGEQYF TGTGCCTGGAGAACAGGGGGCGAGCAGTACTTC
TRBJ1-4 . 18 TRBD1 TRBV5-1 CASSTGRTGGIVNEKLFF TGCGCCAGCAGTACCGGTCGGACAGGGGGTATAGTTAATGAAAAACTGTTTTTT
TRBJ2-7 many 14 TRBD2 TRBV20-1 CSASLAGGPYEQYF TGCAGTGCTAGTCTAGCGGGAGGTCCCTACGAGCAGTACTTC
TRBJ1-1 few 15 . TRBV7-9 CASSFLAQGPTEAFF TGTGCCAGCAGCTTCTTAGCGCAGGGGCCCACTGAAGCTTTCTTT
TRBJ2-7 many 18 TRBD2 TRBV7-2 CASSLLVRGTSGRDEQYF TGTGCCAGCAGCCTACTGGTCCGCGGGACTAGCGGGAGAGACGAGCAGTACTTC